This passage covers 5 T cell receptor beta chains from one sample sequenced in a study of prognosis after radiotherapy for stage I lung cancer. TCR beta CDR3 was amplified from genomic DNA by two-round multiplex PCR. The first PCR round targeted every TRBV and TRBJ gene with specific primers. Via MiXCR, TCRdb re-called the multiplex PCR reads, giving one row per CDR3 protein. Of approximately 30,000 distinct CDR3 sequences listed, less than 35% were seen once; the top ten hold about 12%. Source: PBMCs, taken before or after stereotactic body radiation therapy (not recorded which). Receptors were obtained from a donor over 45 with non-small cell lung cancer.

The chain uses TRBV7-9 and TRBJ2-7, with 8 bases aligning to TRBD2. Germline V CDR1 and CDR2: SEHNR, FQNEAQ (reference sequence). The CDR3 consists of 15 residues. J was trimmed by 2 bases and V by 5 bases; bases with no gene match: 8. The CDR3 is CASSGVLAVTYEQYF. CDR3 nucleotides: TGTGCCAGCAGCGGAGTACTAGCGGTAACCTACGAGCAGTACTTC.

This clonotype was detected many times. This chain uses TRBV5-1 with TRBJ2-1; 7 bases map to TRBD1. Germline lookup yields CDR1 SGHRS and CDR2 YFSETQ. The V gene end was trimmed by 8 bases and the J gene end by 7 bases; junction bases not matched to a gene: 6. CDR3 length: 12 amino acids. CDR3: CASRQGNNEQFF. In nucleotides, the CDR3 is TGCGCCAGTCGACAGGGTAATAATGAGCAGTTCTTC.

The chain is built from TRBV28 and TRBJ2-7; TRBD1 agrees at 8 bases. This CDR3 has 18 amino acids. Germline values: CDR1 MDHEN, CDR2 SYDVKM. The J segment lost 2 bases and the V segment lost 5 bases, leaving 17 bases of the junction unmatched. The CDR3 sequence: CASSHYPLGTGRPYEQYF. The CDR3 nucleotides read TGTGCCAGCAGTCACTACCCCCTCGGGACAGGAAGGCCCTACGAGCAGTACTTC.

Many counts were recorded for this clonotype. The rearrangement links TRBV5-1 to TRBJ2-3; 8 bases agree with TRBD2. V gave up 5 bases and J gave up 0 bases; unmatched junction bases: 5. CDR1 and CDR2 from the germline V gene are SGHRS and YFSETQ. This CDR3 region has 15 residues. CDR3: CASRAAGVSTDTQYF. CDR3 nucleotides: TGCGCCAGCAGAGCAGCGGGGGTCAGCACAGATACGCAGTATTTT.

This clonotype was seen many times. The gene calls are TRBV19 and TRBJ2-1, with 8 bases aligning to TRBD2. With V trimmed by 8 bases and J by 8 bases, 11 bases remained unmatched. This CDR3 comprises 14 residues. Germline values: CDR1 LNHDA, CDR2 SQIVND (reference sequence). CDR3 in DNA: TGTGCCAGTCAGCTAGCGGGTGTGGGGGATGAGCAGTTCTTC. Protein product: CASQLAGVGDEQFF.